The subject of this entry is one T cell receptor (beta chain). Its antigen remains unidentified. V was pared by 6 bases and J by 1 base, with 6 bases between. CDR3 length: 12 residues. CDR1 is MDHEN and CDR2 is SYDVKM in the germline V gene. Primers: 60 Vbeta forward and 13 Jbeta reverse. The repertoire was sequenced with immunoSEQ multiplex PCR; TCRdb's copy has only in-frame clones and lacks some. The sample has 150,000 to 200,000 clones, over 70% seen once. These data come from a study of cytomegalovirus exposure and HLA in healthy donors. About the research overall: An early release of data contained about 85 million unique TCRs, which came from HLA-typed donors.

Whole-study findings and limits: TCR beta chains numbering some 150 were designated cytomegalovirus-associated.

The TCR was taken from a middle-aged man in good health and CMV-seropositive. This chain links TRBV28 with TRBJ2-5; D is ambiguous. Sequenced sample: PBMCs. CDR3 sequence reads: CASRAPQETQYF. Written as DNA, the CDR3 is TGTGCCAGCAGGGCTCCCCAAGAGACCCAGTACTTC. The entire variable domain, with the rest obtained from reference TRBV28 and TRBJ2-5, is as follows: DVKVTQSSRYLVKRTGEKVFLECVQDMDHENMFWYRQDPGLGLRLIYFSYDVKMKEKGDIPEGYSVSREKKERFSLILESASTNQTSMYLCASRAPQETQYFGPGTRLLVL.